This is a list of T cell receptor beta chains from one sample in a study of blood T cell repertoires in COVID-19. The data were produced by immunoSEQ multiplex PCR, yet TCRdb's version contains in-frame clones alone and is incomplete. This sample has roughly 310,000 clones; 90% occur once, and the top ten carry less than 3.5%. Specimen: peripheral blood. These receptors originate from a woman in her thirties with COVID-19, enrolled during active disease. Both conserved end residues are part of each CDR3. A D gene is named only where the DNA matches it firmly. The size entry is marked missing in some rows and otherwise reads once, few, many or a size class.

clone_size,j_call,d_call,v_call,cdr3_aa,cdr3_nt
NA,TRBJ1-1,TRBD1,TRBV5-6,CASSLYSTGGFEAFF,TGTGCCAGCAGCTTGTATTCGACAGGGGGTTTTGAAGCTTTCTTT
NA,TRBJ1-5,NA,TRBV2,CASSDETYQPQHF,TGTGCCAGCAGTGATGAGACATATCAGCCCCAGCATTTT
NA,TRBJ2-2,TRBD2,TRBV5-1,CASSLLAGDYTGELFF,TGCGCCAGCAGCTTGCTCGCGGGAGATTATACCGGGGAGCTGTTTTTT
NA,TRBJ1-1,NA,TRBV11-2,CASSSPVNTEAFF,TGTGCCAGCAGCTCGCCGGTGAACACTGAAGCTTTCTTT
NA,TRBJ2-1,TRBD2,TRBV7-3,CASSPDPRTSGRSSYNEQFF,TGTGCCAGCAGCCCAGACCCCCGGACTAGCGGGAGGAGCTCCTACAATGAGCAGTTCTTC
NA,TRBJ2-7,TRBD2,TRBV3-1/TRBV3-2,CASSQVDRISIGLAGSSYEQYF,TGTGCCAGCAGCCAAGTCGATCGGATCTCCATCGGCCTAGCGGGAAGTTCCTACGAGCAGTACTTC
NA,TRBJ2-2,TRBD2,TRBV27,CASRPLAGGRTGELFF,TGTGCCAGCCGCCCACTAGCGGGAGGCCGCACCGGGGAGCTGTTTTTT
NA,TRBJ2-7,NA,TRBV14,CASSQGYYEQYF,TGTGCCAGCAGCCAAGGCTACTACGAGCAGTACTTC
NA,TRBJ2-1,TRBD2,TRBV7-3,CASSLDGGRAKDSQFF,TGTGCCAGCAGCTTAGATGGCGGGAGGGCCAAGGATTCGCAGTTCTTC
NA,TRBJ1-1,NA,TRBV6-7,CASSYSRSPEAFF,TGTGCCAGCAGTTACTCGCGTTCCCCTGAAGCTTTCTTT
NA,TRBJ1-6,NA,TRBV2,CASKDSSGSPLHF,TGTGCCAGCAAAGACTCTTCTGGTTCACCCCTCCACTTT
NA,TRBJ2-1,NA,TRBV2,CASNLAGRGEQFF,TGTGCCAGCAATCTTGCGGGGCGGGGTGAGCAGTTCTTC
NA,TRBJ2-2,NA,TRBV11-2,CASSLVAGFAGELFF,TGTGCCAGCAGCTTAGTGGCGGGGTTTGCCGGGGAGCTGTTTTTT
NA,TRBJ1-1,TRBD1,TRBV5-1,CASSWDRSNTEAFF,TGCGCCAGCAGCTGGGACAGATCGAACACTGAAGCTTTCTTT
NA,TRBJ2-1,TRBD2,TRBV24-1,CATSGPASGEQFF,TGTGCCACCAGTGGGCCAGCTAGCGGGGAGCAGTTCTTC
once,TRBJ2-5,TRBD2,TRBV18,CASSPGGQETQYF,TGTGCCAGCTCACCGGGGGGGCAAGAGACCCAGTACTTC
NA,TRBJ1-1,NA,TRBV27,CASSPLGLNTEAFF,TGTGCCAGCAGTCCCCTGGGGCTGAACACTGAAGCTTTCTTT
NA,TRBJ1-1,NA,TRBV19,CASSIEEGAEAFF,TGTGCCAGTAGTATCGAGGAGGGAGCTGAAGCTTTCTTT
NA,TRBJ2-3,NA,TRBV4-1,CASSQEMREPDTQYF,TGCGCCAGCAGCCAAGAGATGCGGGAACCAGATACGCAGTATTTT
NA,TRBJ2-1,TRBD2,TRBV6-6,CASSYGGGNEQFF,TGTGCCAGCAGTTACGGCGGGGGGAATGAGCAGTTCTTC
NA,TRBJ1-4,TRBD1,TRBV10-3,CATTGTGSEKLFF,TGTGCCACCACCGGGACAGGGAGTGAAAAACTGTTTTTT
NA,TRBJ1-1,TRBD1,TRBV7-9,CASSSRGMDTEAFF,TGTGCCAGCAGCAGCAGGGGGATGGACACTGAAGCTTTCTTT
NA,TRBJ2-7,TRBD2,TRBV4-1,CASSQSTGRSNEQYF,TGCGCCAGCAGCCAAAGTACCGGGAGGAGTAACGAGCAGTACTTC
NA,TRBJ2-3,NA,TRBV20-1,CSAPDSITQYF,TGCAGTGCTCCCGATAGTATCACGCAGTATTTT
NA,TRBJ1-1,NA,TRBV29-1,CSVHDGSTEAFF,TGCAGCGTTCACGATGGGAGCACTGAAGCTTTCTTT
NA,TRBJ2-1,NA,TRBV27,CASSATRQYNEQFF,TGTGCCAGCAGTGCTACTCGACAGTACAATGAGCAGTTCTTC
NA,TRBJ1-3,TRBD1,TRBV4-1,CASSPPGQGHTIYF,TGCGCCAGCAGCCCTCCGGGACAGGGGCACACCATATATTTT
NA,TRBJ1-5,TRBD1,TRBV7-8,CASSNRDRDQPQHF,TGTGCCAGCAGCAACCGGGACAGAGATCAGCCCCAGCATTTT
few,TRBJ1-1,TRBD1,TRBV7-9,CASSLRQGMNTEAFF,TGTGCCAGCAGTCTGCGACAGGGCATGAACACTGAAGCTTTCTTT
few,TRBJ2-7,TRBD2,TRBV6-5,CASNLGGTTYEQYF,TGTGCCAGCAACCTAGGTGGGACTACCTACGAGCAGTACTTC
NA,TRBJ1-2,NA,TRBV28,CASLASGTNLIYGYTF,TGTGCCAGCCTCGCATCCGGGACAAATCTAATCTATGGCTACACCTTC
NA,TRBJ2-3,TRBD1,TRBV9,CASSEGQITDTQYF,TGTGCCAGCAGCGAGGGACAGATAACAGATACGCAGTATTTT
NA,TRBJ2-5,NA,TRBV24-1,CATSDTRDTYLEETQYF,TGTGCCACCAGTGACACCCGAGACACCTACCTCGAAGAGACCCAGTACTTC
NA,TRBJ2-2,NA,TRBV5-1,CASTPPSGGELFF,TGCGCCAGCACCCCCCCGAGTGGCGGGGAGCTGTTTTTT
NA,TRBJ1-1,TRBD1,TRBV13,CASSLGLQGAADTEAFF,TGTGCCAGCAGCTTAGGCCTTCAGGGGGCGGCCGACACTGAAGCTTTCTTT
NA,TRBJ1-4,NA,TRBV2,CASSEGPNNEKLFF,TGTGCCAGCAGTGAGGGGCCGAATAATGAAAAACTGTTTTTT
NA,TRBJ1-1,TRBD1,TRBV30,CAWSPLQGGNTEAFF,TGTGCCTGGAGTCCCCTCCAGGGGGGAAACACTGAAGCTTTCTTT
NA,TRBJ2-3,TRBD1,TRBV3-1/TRBV3-2,CASSHGQGSTDTQYF,TGTGCCAGCAGCCACGGACAGGGAAGCACAGATACGCAGTATTTT
NA,TRBJ2-2,NA,TRBV2,CASGAVNTGELFF,TGTGCCAGCGGGGCAGTCAACACCGGGGAGCTGTTTTTT
NA,TRBJ2-7,NA,TRBV18,CASSPLGGGSLRHEQYF,TGTGCCAGCTCACCACTGGGCGGGGGCTCCCTTCGCCACGAGCAGTACTTC
once,TRBJ1-2,NA,TRBV6-1,CASSEDHIITYGYTF,TGTGCCAGCAGTGAAGATCACATAATCACCTATGGCTACACCTTC
NA,TRBJ1-6,TRBD1,TRBV18,CASSEGQTNSPLHF,TGTGCCAGCTCGGAGGGACAGACAAATTCACCCCTCCACTTT
few,TRBJ2-3,NA,TRBV27,CASRLDRTWGDTQYF,TGTGCCAGCAGGTTAGACAGGACCTGGGGAGATACGCAGTATTTT
NA,TRBJ1-1,NA,TRBV29-1,CSALNTEAFF,TGCAGCGCCTTAAACACTGAAGCTTTCTTT
NA,TRBJ2-1,TRBD1,TRBV9,CASSLGGTGTNEQFF,TGTGCCAGCAGCCTAGGGGGGACAGGGACTAATGAGCAGTTCTTC
NA,TRBJ1-1,NA,TRBV5-4,CASSPGNTEAFF,TGTGCCAGCAGCCCAGGGAACACTGAAGCTTTCTTT
NA,TRBJ1-1,NA,TRBV7-9,CASSFGGPNTEAFF,TGTGCCAGCAGCTTCGGGGGGCCGAACACTGAAGCTTTCTTT
NA,TRBJ2-7,TRBD2,TRBV7-9,CASSLQRPGTSVYEQYF,TGTGCCAGCAGCTTACAGCGACCCGGGACTAGCGTCTACGAGCAGTACTTC
NA,TRBJ2-2,NA,TRBV12-1,CASSLEGTAYTGELFF,TGTGCCAGCAGCTTGGAGGGGACAGCCTACACCGGGGAGCTGTTTTTT